The 21 T cell receptor beta chains listed next were all sequenced from one sample in a study of blood T cell repertoires in COVID-19 (dated by TCRdb to about 2020). The method was the immunoSEQ multiplex PCR assay. In its TCRdb copy, this immuneACCESS table keeps in-frame sequences only and misses some clones. Where compared with another copy, unresolved V genes explain less than half of these, and the others have no known cause. The sample yields roughly 100,000 clones; about 90% were counted once. Of the sample, approximately 3% is held by the ten largest clones. Sequencing was performed on peripheral blood. Every receptor here comes from a man aged 50 to 59 in a cohort sampled during active COVID-19.

V gene TRBV12-5 combines with J gene TRBJ2-1, with 8 bases aligning to TRBD1. Germline loops: CDR1 LGHNT, CDR2 FRNRAP. The CDR3 has 14 amino acids. After removal of 6 bases from V and 8 bases from J, the junction contained 9 bases not matched to a gene. The CDR3 spells CASGGTGIADEQFF. As DNA, the CDR3 is TGTGCTAGTGGGGGGACAGGTATCGCAGATGAGCAGTTCTTC. The full variable domain, rest sourced from reference TRBV12-5 and TRBJ2-1, is DARVTQTPRHKVTEMGQEVTMRCQPILGHNTVFWYRQTMMQGLELLAYFRNRAPLDDSGMPKDRFSAEMPDATLATLKIQPSEPRDSAVYFCASGGTGIADEQFFGPGTRLTVL.

The rearrangement links TRBV2 to TRBJ2-7; 11 bases are a match to TRBD2. The junction had 9 bases not matched to a gene; V was cut back by 5 bases and J by 6 bases. The CDR3 has 15 amino acids. CDR1 and CDR2 from the germline V gene are SNHLY and FYNNEI. CDR3 in DNA: TGTGCCAGCAGTCCTAATAGCGGGGGGGCCATCGAGCAGTACTTC. Translation gives CASSPNSGGAIEQYF.

This clone was counted once. The chain carries TRBV5-4 and TRBJ2-1, with 8 bases fitting TRBD2. This CDR3 comprises 16 residues. CDR1 is SGHNT and CDR2 is YYREEE in the germline V gene (reference sequence). J gave up 1 base and V 6 bases, and 9 bases lay outside the gene matches. CDR3 sequence (DNA): TGTGCCAGCAACACAGTCGAGCGGGGGTCCTACAATGAGCAGTTCTTC. Its protein product is CASNTVERGSYNEQFF.

The chain combines TRBV12-3 or TRBV12-4 with TRBJ1-2; the match to TRBD1 covers 7 bases. V gave up 6 bases and J gave up 3 bases; unmatched junction bases: 4. The CDR3 runs 13 residues. The CDR3 is CASSRGNDYGYTF. For the CDR3, the DNA is TGTGCCAGCAGCAGGGGGAACGACTATGGCTACACCTTC.

This clone was seen just once. The chain is built from TRBV28 and TRBJ1-2; TRBD1 aligns across 7 bases. The germline V gene encodes CDR1 MDHEN and CDR2 SYDVKM. Trimming removed 3 bases from V and 2 bases from J; junction bases left unmatched: 6. This CDR3 is 15 amino acids long. CDR3: CASSFPRQGNYGYTF. In DNA, the CDR3 is TGTGCCAGCAGTTTCCCTCGACAGGGCAACTATGGCTACACCTTC.

The genes are TRBV3-1 (or the pseudogene TRBV3-2) and TRBJ2-7; 8 bases align to TRBD2. The CDR3 length is 15 residues. Per germline, CDR1 LGHDT and CDR2 YNNKEL (reference sequence). Trimming at V came to 4 bases and at J to 6 bases, leaving 11 bases not matched to a gene. The CDR3 nucleotides are TGTGCCAGCAGCCTATCCGGGGGGGGCAGTAGCGAGCAGTACTTC. It specifies CASSLSGGGSSEQYF.

The J gene is TRBJ2-6, the V gene TRBV5-4; D uncertain. Germline CDR1 is SGHNT and CDR2 is YYREEE (reference sequence). The CDR3 extends over 16 amino acids. Trimming cost V 2 bases and J 0 bases, with 9 bases left between them. The CDR3 bases are TGTGCCAGCAGCTTAGGCAGGAACTCTGGGGCCAACGTCCTGACTTTC. Amino acids: CASSLGRNSGANVLTF.

The chain carries TRBV3-1 (or the pseudogene TRBV3-2) and TRBJ2-1, with 9 bases fitting TRBD2. The V gene end was trimmed by 8 bases and the J gene end by 7 bases; junction bases not matched to a gene: 15. This CDR3 comprises 16 residues. Germline V gives CDR1 LGHDT, CDR2 YNNKEL (reference sequence). Written as DNA, the CDR3 is TGTGCCAGCGCTCCCTTTGGGAATAGCGGGGGAAATGAGCAGTTCTTC. Amino acids: CASAPFGNSGGNEQFF.

The chain recombines TRBV28 with TRBJ2-5; TRBD1 agrees at 8 bases. Germline-derived CDR1 and CDR2 are MDHEN and SYDVKM. The trim removed 7 bases at V and 4 bases at J, leaving 8 bases unmatched. This CDR3 region has 14 residues. CDR3 sequence: CASNKDRAGETQYF. In nucleotides, the CDR3 is TGTGCCAGCAACAAGGACAGGGCTGGAGAGACCCAGTACTTC.

The V gene is TRBV27, the J gene TRBJ2-2, with 8 nucleotides matching TRBD1. The germline gives CDR1 MNHEY, CDR2 SMNVEV (reference sequence). The CDR3 is 17 amino acids. V was clipped by 3 bases and J by 3 bases; unmatched bases: 9. CDR3 sequence: CASSFIPGGSDTGELFF. The CDR3 nucleotides are TGTGCCAGCAGTTTTATCCCAGGGGGCAGCGACACCGGGGAGCTGTTTTTT.

The chain uses TRBV9 and TRBJ1-1; D not certain. In germline, CDR1 is SGDLS, CDR2 YYNGEE. V lost 6 bases and J lost 2, with 11 bases in between. The CDR3 has 13 residues. The CDR3 DNA reads TGTGCCAGCACGCGGGGTCCCAACACTGAAGCTTTCTTT. Protein sequence: CASTRGPNTEAFF. Looking up the rest from reference TRBV9 and TRBJ1-1 gives the full variable domain: DSGVTQTPKHLITATGQRVTLRCSPRSGDLSVYWYQQSLDQGLQFLIQYYNGEERAKGNILERFSAQQFPDLHSELNLSSLELGDSALYFCASTRGPNTEAFFGQGTRLTVV.

The chain recombines TRBV5-1 with TRBJ1-4, with D unresolved. Germline loops: CDR1 SGHRS, CDR2 YFSETQ. V was pared by 4 bases and J by 4 bases, with 11 bases between. CDR3 size: 14 residues. This chain's CDR3 is CASSPGSGNEKLFF. The CDR3 DNA follows: TGCGCCAGCAGCCCCGGGTCTGGTAATGAAAAACTGTTTTTT.

The V call is TRBV7-2, the J call TRBJ1-1, with 9 bases lining up with TRBD1. Trimming removed 7 bases from V and 4 bases from J; junction bases left unmatched: 10. The length of the CDR3 is 15 residues. Per the germline V gene, CDR1 is SGHTA and CDR2 is FQGNSA. The CDR3 reads CASTDRGSGITEAFF. The CDR3 DNA reads as TGTGCCAGCACCGACAGGGGGTCTGGAATCACTGAAGCTTTCTTT.

This chain joins TRBV27 and TRBJ2-1; TRBD2 matches at 15 bases. Germline V lookup: CDR1 MNHEY, CDR2 SMNVEV (reference sequence). V shed 6 bases and J 15 bases; nucleotides not matched to a gene: 12. The CDR3 has 15 residues. This chain's CDR3 is CASSARTSGGEGGFF. The CDR3 DNA reads as TGTGCCAGCAGCGCTAGGACTAGCGGGGGGGAAGGTGGGTTCTTC.

The chain links TRBV5-6 to TRBJ2-7; no firm D call. CDR1 and CDR2 (germline): SGHDT, YYEEEE. CDR3 length equals 14 residues. Trimming removed 5 bases at V and 0 bases at J, with 12 bases between. The CDR3 is CASSHYKVSYEQYF. In nucleotides, the CDR3 is TGTGCCAGCAGTCACTACAAGGTCTCCTACGAGCAGTACTTC.

This rearrangement joins TRBV2 to TRBJ1-2; D gene ambiguous. The germline V gene has CDR1 SNHLY and CDR2 FYNNEI. V was clipped by 2 bases and J by 4 bases, with 5 bases between them. The CDR3 is 12 amino acids. The CDR3 nucleotides are TGTGCCAGCAGTGAACTTTCCTATGGCTACACCTTC. This translates into CASSELSYGYTF.

V usage is TRBV5-8 and J usage is TRBJ2-1, with TRBD1 matching over 9 bases. The V and J ends lost 4 bases and 4 bases, in that order; junction bases with no gene match: 9. This CDR3 region has 16 residues. Germline V gives CDR1 SGHTS, CDR2 YDEGEE. Here the CDR3 DNA reads TGTGCCAGCAGCCGTCTCGGGACAGGGCAATACAATGAGCAGTTCTTC. Translation: CASSRLGTGQYNEQFF.

CDR3 sequence (DNA): TGTGCCAGCAGCCCTTCGCGGAATCAGCCCCAGCATTTT. Its translation: CASSPSRNQPQHF. The gene calls are TRBV3-1 (or the pseudogene TRBV3-2) and TRBJ1-5, with D unclear. The CDR3 consists of 13 residues. CDR1 and CDR2 (germline): LGHDT, YNNKEL (reference sequence). V lost 4 bases, J lost 4 bases, and 8 bases lay in between.

V and J are TRBV9 and TRBJ2-1, with D hard to call. V shed 0 bases and J shed 1 base, with 11 bases lying between them. CDR1 and CDR2 (germline): SGDLS, YYNGEE. The CDR3 extends over 16 amino acids. CDR3 in DNA: TGTGCCAGCAGCGTAGGAGCCGAACCTTCCTACAATGAGCAGTTCTTC. Translating gives CASSVGAEPSYNEQFF.

This chain connects TRBV13 to TRBJ2-6; perhaps TRBD1 as D (5 bases). In germline, CDR1 is PRHDT, CDR2 FYEKMQ (reference sequence). The CDR3 sequence is 16 residues long. With 5 bases removed from V and 1 base from J, the gap between germline ends came to 12 bases. The CDR3 loop reads CASSQGRFSGANVLTF. The CDR3 coding sequence is TGTGCCAGCAGCCAGGGAAGGTTTTCTGGGGCCAACGTCCTGACTTTC. The entire variable domain, with the rest obtained from reference TRBV13 and TRBJ2-6, is as follows: AAGVIQSPRHLIKEKRETATLKCYPIPRHDTVYWYQQGPGQDPQFLISFYEKMQSDKGSIPDRFSAQQFSDYHSELNMSSLELGDSALYFCASSQGRFSGANVLTFGAGSRLTVL.

CDR3: CSAHQGGEQYF. CDR3 nucleotides: TGCAGTGCCCACCAGGGTGGCGAGCAGTACTTC. The chain has TRBV20-1 and TRBJ2-7, with D perhaps matching TRBD1 (5 bases). The germline CDR1 and CDR2 sequences are DFQATT and SNEGSKA (reference sequence). Between the trimmed V and J ends, which lost 6 bases and 6 bases, there was a span of 12 bases. This CDR3 contains 11 residues.